This TCR beta chain was obtained from a study of T cell responses to AZD1222 COVID-19 vaccine. As concerns this clone: Its antigen is currently unknown.

Clones were read by immunoSEQ multiplex PCR, and TCRdb kept only the in-frame ones, dropping some. Among some 150,000 clones, 85% to 90% were seen once, and the ten largest hold approximately 3%. The CDR3 is 15 amino acids. From germline, CDR1 is MNHEY and CDR2 SVGAGI. The V gene end was trimmed by 3 bases and the J gene end by 6 bases; junction bases not matched to a gene: 8. Regarding the study as a whole: No day 14 peak samples; only post-peak repertoires were characterized.

The receptor was derived from an adult who received the AZD1222 COVID-19 vaccine. This sample comprised peripheral blood, obtained 28 days after the second AZD1222 dose. The rearrangement uses TRBV6-5 and TRBJ2-1, with 7 bases identical to TRBD2. The CDR3 DNA reads TGTGCCAGCAGTTATAGGTCGGGAGGAGCCAATGAGCAGTTCTTC. This sequence encodes CASSYRSGGANEQFF.